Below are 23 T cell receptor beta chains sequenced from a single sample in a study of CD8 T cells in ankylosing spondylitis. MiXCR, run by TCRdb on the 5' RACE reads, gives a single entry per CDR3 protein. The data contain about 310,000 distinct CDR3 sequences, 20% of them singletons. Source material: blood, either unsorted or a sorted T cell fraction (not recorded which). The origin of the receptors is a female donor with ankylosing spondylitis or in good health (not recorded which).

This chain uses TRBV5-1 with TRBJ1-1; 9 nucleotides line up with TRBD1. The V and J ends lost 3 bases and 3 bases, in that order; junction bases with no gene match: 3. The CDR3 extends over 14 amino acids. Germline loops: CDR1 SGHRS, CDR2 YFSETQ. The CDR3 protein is CASSSGQGHTEAFF. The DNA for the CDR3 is TGCGCCAGCAGCTCGGGACAGGGACACACTGAAGCTTTCTTT.

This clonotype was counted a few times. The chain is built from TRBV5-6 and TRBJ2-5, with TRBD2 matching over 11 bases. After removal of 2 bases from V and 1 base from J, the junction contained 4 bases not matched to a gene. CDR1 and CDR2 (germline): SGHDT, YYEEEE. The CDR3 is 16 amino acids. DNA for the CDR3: TGTGCCAGCAGCTTAAGACTAGCGGGGACCCAAGAGACCCAGTACTTC. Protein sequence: CASSLRLAGTQETQYF.

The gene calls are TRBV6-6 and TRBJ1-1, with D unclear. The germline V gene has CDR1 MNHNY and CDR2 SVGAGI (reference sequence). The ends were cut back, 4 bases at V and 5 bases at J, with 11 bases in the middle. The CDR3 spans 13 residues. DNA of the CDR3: TGTGCCAGCAGTTGGCGGGTGGGGACTGAAGCTTTCTTT. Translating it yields CASSWRVGTEAFF.

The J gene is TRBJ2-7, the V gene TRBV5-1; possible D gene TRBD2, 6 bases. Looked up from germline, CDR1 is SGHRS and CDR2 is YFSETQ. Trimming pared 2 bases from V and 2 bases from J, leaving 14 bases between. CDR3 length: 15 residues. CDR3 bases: TGCGCCAGCAGCTTCACGGGTAGCGGAACCTACGAGCAGTACTTC. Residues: CASSFTGSGTYEQYF.

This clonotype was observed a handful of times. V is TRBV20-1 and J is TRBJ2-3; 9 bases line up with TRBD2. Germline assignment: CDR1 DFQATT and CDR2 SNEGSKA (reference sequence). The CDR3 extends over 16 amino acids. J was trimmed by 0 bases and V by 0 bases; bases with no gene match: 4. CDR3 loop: CSARESTSGSTDTQYF. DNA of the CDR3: TGCAGTGCTAGAGAGTCGACTAGCGGTAGCACAGATACGCAGTATTTT.

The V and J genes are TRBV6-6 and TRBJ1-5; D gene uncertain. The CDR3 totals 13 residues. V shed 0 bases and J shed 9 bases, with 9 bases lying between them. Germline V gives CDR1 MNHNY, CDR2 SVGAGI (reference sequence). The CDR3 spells CASSYSLWVPQHF. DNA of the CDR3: TGTGCCAGCAGTTACTCGCTCTGGGTGCCCCAGCATTTT.

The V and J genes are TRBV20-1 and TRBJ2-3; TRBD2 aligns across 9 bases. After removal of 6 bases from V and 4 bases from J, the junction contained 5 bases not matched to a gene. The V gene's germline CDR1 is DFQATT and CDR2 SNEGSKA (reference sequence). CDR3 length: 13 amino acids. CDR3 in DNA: TGCAGTGCCCCTAGCGGGAACGCAGATACGCAGTATTTT. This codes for CSAPSGNADTQYF.

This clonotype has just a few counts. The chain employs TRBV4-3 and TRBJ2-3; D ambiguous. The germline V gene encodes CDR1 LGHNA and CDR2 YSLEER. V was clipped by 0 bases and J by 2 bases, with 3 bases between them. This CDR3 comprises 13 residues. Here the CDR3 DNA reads TGCGCCAGCAGCCAAGAGAACACAGATACGCAGTATTTT. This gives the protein CASSQENTDTQYF.

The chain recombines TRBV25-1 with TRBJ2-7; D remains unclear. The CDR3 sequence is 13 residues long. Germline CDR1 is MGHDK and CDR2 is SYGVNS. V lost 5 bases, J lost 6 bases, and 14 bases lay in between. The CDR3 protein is CASSLGSSSEQYF. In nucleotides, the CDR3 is TGTGCCAGCAGTTTGGGTAGCTCAAGCGAGCAGTACTTC.

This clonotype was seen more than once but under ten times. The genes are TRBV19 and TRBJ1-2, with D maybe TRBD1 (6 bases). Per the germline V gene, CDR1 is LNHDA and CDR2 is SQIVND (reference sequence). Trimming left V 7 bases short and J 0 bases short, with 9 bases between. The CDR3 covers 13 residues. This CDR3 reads CASIDRSNYGYTF. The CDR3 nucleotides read TGTGCCAGTATCGACAGGTCTAACTATGGCTACACCTTC.

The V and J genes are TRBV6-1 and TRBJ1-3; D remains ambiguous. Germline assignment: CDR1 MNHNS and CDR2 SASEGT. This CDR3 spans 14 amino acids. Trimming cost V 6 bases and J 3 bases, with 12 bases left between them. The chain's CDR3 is CASRKGADGNTIYF. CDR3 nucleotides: TGTGCCAGCAGGAAGGGCGCGGATGGAAACACCATATATTTT.

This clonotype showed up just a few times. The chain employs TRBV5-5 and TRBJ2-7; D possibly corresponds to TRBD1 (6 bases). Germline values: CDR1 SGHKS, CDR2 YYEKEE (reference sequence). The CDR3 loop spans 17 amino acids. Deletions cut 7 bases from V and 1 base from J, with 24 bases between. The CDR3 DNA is TGTGCCAGCCTCCATCGCCCAGGGGCCATACCATCCTACGAGCAGTACTTC. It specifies CASLHRPGAIPSYEQYF.

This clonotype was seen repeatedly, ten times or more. This CDR3 is CASSSSGNYGYTF. In DNA, the CDR3 is TGTGCCAGCAGTTCCAGTGGGAACTATGGCTACACCTTC. The chain joins TRBV27 to TRBJ1-2; D not certain. Deletions cut 4 bases from V and 2 bases from J, with 8 bases between. Germline values: CDR1 MNHEY, CDR2 SMNVEV (reference sequence). The CDR3 is 13 amino acids.

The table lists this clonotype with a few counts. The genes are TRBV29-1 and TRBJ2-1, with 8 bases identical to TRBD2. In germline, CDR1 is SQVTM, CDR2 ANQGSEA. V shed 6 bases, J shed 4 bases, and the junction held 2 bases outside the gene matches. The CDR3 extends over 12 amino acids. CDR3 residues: CSVRGRYNEQFF. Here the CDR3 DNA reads TGCAGCGTGCGCGGGAGGTACAATGAGCAGTTCTTC.

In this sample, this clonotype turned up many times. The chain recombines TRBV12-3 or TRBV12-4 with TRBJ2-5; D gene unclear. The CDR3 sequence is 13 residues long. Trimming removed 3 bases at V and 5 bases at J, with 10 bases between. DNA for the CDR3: TGTGCCAGCAGTTTCGGCGGAGAGGAGACCCAGTACTTC. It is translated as CASSFGGEETQYF.

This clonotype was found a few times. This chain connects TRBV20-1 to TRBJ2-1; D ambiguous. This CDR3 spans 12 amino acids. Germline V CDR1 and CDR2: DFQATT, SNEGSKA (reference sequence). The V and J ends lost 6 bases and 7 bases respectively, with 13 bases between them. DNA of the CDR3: TGCAGTGCCGTTTCCCTAGGGAATGAGCAGTTCTTC. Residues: CSAVSLGNEQFF.

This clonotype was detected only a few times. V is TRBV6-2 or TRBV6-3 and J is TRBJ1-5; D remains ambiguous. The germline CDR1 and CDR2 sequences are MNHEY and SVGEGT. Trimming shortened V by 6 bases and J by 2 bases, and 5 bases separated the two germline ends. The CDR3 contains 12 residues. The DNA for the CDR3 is TGTGCCAGCAGGGAGGGCAATCAGCCCCAGCATTTT. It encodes CASREGNQPQHF.

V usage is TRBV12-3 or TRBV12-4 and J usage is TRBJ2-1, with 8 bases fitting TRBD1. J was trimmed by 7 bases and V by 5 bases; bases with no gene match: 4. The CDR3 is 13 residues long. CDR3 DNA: TGTGCCAGCAGTCCCTGGACAGGGAATGAGCAGTTCTTC. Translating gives CASSPWTGNEQFF.

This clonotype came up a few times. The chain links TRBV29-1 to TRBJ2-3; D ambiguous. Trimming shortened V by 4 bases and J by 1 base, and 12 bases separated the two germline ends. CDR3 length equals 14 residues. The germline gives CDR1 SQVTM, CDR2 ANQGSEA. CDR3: CSVVELGGTDTQYF. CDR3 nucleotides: TGCAGCGTTGTCGAGCTCGGAGGCACAGATACGCAGTATTTT.

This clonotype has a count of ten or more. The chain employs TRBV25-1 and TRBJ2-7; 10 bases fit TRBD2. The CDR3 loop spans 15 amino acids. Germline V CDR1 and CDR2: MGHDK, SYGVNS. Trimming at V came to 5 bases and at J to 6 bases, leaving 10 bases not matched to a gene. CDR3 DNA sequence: TGTGCCAGCAGTTACAGGCTAGCGGGAGATATCGAGCAGTACTTC. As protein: CASSYRLAGDIEQYF.

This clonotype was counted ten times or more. The CDR3 region has the DNA TGTGCCAGCAGTTACAGAGGGGGCGAGCAGTACTTC. As protein: CASSYRGGEQYF. The chain links TRBV6-5 to TRBJ2-7, with D possibly being TRBD1 (6 bases). The CDR3 spans 12 residues. Germline loops: CDR1 MNHEY, CDR2 SVGAGI. Trimming stripped 2 bases from V and 6 bases from J, with 8 bases between.

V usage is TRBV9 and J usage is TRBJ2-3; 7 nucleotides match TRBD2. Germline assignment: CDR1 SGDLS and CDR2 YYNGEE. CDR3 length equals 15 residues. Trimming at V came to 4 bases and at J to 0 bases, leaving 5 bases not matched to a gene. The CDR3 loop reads CASSQLASSTDTQYF. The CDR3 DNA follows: TGTGCCAGCAGCCAACTAGCGTCTAGCACAGATACGCAGTATTTT. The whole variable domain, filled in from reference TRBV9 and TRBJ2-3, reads DSGVTQTPKHLITATGQRVTLRCSPRSGDLSVYWYQQSLDQGLQFLIQYYNGEERAKGNILERFSAQQFPDLHSELNLSSLELGDSALYFCASSQLASSTDTQYFGPGTRLTVL.

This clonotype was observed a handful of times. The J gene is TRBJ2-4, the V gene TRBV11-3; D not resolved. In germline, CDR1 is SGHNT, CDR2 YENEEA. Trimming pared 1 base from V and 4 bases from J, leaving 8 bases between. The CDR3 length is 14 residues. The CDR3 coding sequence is TGTGCCAGCAGCTTAGCGGACGGAAAAAACATTCAGTACTTC. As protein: CASSLADGKNIQYF.